The 9 T cell receptor beta chains presented below share a single source sample, sequenced in a study of monozygotic twins with inflammatory bowel disease. TCRdb reprocessed the 5' RACE reads, with one entry per CDR3 protein and no DNA. The sample has approximately 390,000 distinct CDR3 sequences. The material sequenced was blood. These receptors were collected from a human donor with ulcerative colitis or Crohn's disease, or a healthy co-twin of an affected twin (not recorded which).

This rearrangement joins TRBV29-1 to TRBJ2-7. This CDR3 has 12 residues. The germline CDR1 and CDR2 sequences are SQVTM and ANQGSEA. This CDR3 reads CSVEYNSYEQYF.

The V and J genes are TRBV6-1 and TRBJ2-7; TCRdb picks TRBD1, but there is no DNA to check that call. The CDR3 totals 16 residues. Germline V gene sequence: CDR1 MNHNS, CDR2 SASEGT. CDR3 loop: CASSDTGAPGSYEQYF.

The chain links TRBV6-2 or TRBV6-3 to TRBJ2-5; absent DNA, TCRdb's TRBD2 call cannot be checked. The CDR3 contains 19 residues. The germline V gene has CDR1 MNHEY and CDR2 SVGEGT. CDR3 residues: CASSYSVGLAGGSQETQYF.

The chain has TRBV6-2 or TRBV6-3 and TRBJ1-1; TCRdb gives TRBD1 as the D gene, but with no DNA this cannot be confirmed. Germline assignment: CDR1 MNHEY and CDR2 SVGEGT. The CDR3 loop spans 12 amino acids. The CDR3 loop reads CASSYSGREAFF.

J is TRBJ2-3 and V is TRBV30; TCRdb selects TRBD2, and the lack of DNA leaves this call unchecked. This CDR3 comprises 14 residues. The germline gives CDR1 GTSNPN, CDR2 SVGIG (reference sequence). CDR3 amino acids: CAWSEEGVRDTQYF.

J is TRBJ1-5 and V is TRBV28. The CDR3 is made up of 15 amino acids. Germline-derived CDR1 and CDR2 are MDHEN and SYDVKM. Here the CDR3 reads CASRIGLYGNQPQHF.

This sequence joins TRBV6-2 or TRBV6-3 and TRBJ2-7; TCRdb indicates TRBD1, and absent DNA this call remains unverified. This CDR3 spans 16 amino acids. Germline V gene data show CDR1 as MNHEY and CDR2 as SVGEGT. The chain's CDR3 is CASSYNRTDWAYEQYF.

The chain uses TRBV4-1 and TRBJ2-7; TCRdb's D gene call, TRBD2, goes unchecked for lack of DNA. The germline V gene has CDR1 MGHRA and CDR2 YSYEKL. CDR3 length: 14 residues. The CDR3 region is CASSQVAGAWEQYF.

The chain recombines TRBV5-1 with TRBJ1-2; TCRdb lists TRBD1, though no DNA is available to test this call. Germline CDR1 and CDR2: SGHRS and YFSETQ. The CDR3 is 14 amino acids. CDR3 in amino acids: CASSLGQGGYGYTF.